This TCR beta chain comes out of a study of T cells in Graves' hyperthyroidism and ophthalmopathy. About the research overall: Initial diagnosis, before any treatment, was when peripheral blood was collected. Study-wide results and limits: A median 6.5 months before onset, the model predicted ophthalmopathy.

This clonotype appeared many times. Its antigen remains unknown. The investigators amplified TCR beta CDR3 regions from RNA transcripts. The TCR CDR3 was amplified in a first-round RT-PCR using the HTBI primer set. TCRdb re-called the multiplex PCR reads through MiXCR, storing one row per CDR3 protein. The table includes under 750,000 distinct CDR3 sequences, under 20% detected once. Unmatched junction bases numbered 6, after V lost 1 base and J lost 5 bases. The CDR3 covers 14 residues. The germline gives CDR1 DFQATT, CDR2 SNEGSKA (reference sequence). With a duration under 2 months, the hyperthyroidism was newly diagnosed in patients aged 18 to 65. The blood sample was taken at first hyperthyroidism diagnosis, before any ophthalmopathy symptoms.

This receptor was taken from a woman aged 45-65 years with Graves' hyperthyroidism that later progressed to Graves' ophthalmopathy. The sequenced sample consisted of blood. The gene calls are TRBV20-1 and TRBJ2-5, with 8 bases identical to TRBD2. In DNA, the CDR3 is TGCAGTGCTAGAGCACGGGGGGGCATTGAGACCCAGTACTTC. It translates to CSARARGGIETQYF.